This T cell receptor beta chain was found in a study of T cells in Graves' hyperthyroidism and ophthalmopathy. The sample holds a few counts of this clonotype. Amplification of TCR beta CDR3 regions used RNA as the template. Researchers ran a first-round RT-PCR on the TCR CDR3 using the HTBI primer set. TCRdb ran MiXCR on the multiplex PCR reads and lists one entry per CDR3 protein. In the table there are some 620,000 distinct CDR3 sequences, about 16% of which are singletons. The germline V gene encodes CDR1 DFQATT and CDR2 SNEGSKA (reference sequence). V lost 3 bases and J 4 bases, leaving 24 bases between the germline ends. The CDR3 has 17 residues. Patients aged 18 to 65 had newly diagnosed hyperthyroidism lasting under 2 months.

V and J are TRBV20-1 and TRBJ2-5, with D possibly being TRBD1 or TRBD2 (6 bases each). The receptor was isolated from a woman in her twenties or thirties with Graves' hyperthyroidism. Input material: blood. The chain's CDR3 is CSARTARGGGQSETQYF. The CDR3 DNA is TGCAGTGCTAGGACCGCTCGGGGTGGGGGGCAATCAGAGACCCAGTACTTC.